Reported below is one T cell receptor beta chain. Its target antigen remains unknown. This sample is part of a study of cytomegalovirus exposure and HLA in healthy donors (TCRdb year 2017). General notes on the study: An earlier analysis of approximately 640 of the donors reported 250 to 300 Gb of sequence data and 117 million unique TCR beta sequences from 150 million to 200 million T cells. Roughly 300 gigabases of sequencing data and approximately 92 million unique TCR sequences made up an early release that covered nearly 650 HLA-typed donors. Of the approximately 370 genotyped donors, less than 85% were placed in the genetic ancestry cluster associated with self-reported Caucasian donors. The study aimed to test whether cataloging public T cell receptors could reveal signatures of past pathogen exposure. The study used immunosequencing to profile the T cell repertoires of several hundred subjects and linked those repertoires to cytomegalovirus serostatus. Besides the first cohort of hundreds of subjects, a separate validation cohort made up of 90 to 150 different subjects was used. High-throughput TCR immunosequencing, statistical association of individual TCRs with disease status, and machine learning were combined to predict cytomegalovirus infection status. A later analysis re-analyzed previously published TCR beta repertoires from 650 to 800 donors and added high-resolution HLA genotyping to study TCR occurrence patterns. The later analysis used no new phenotypic data to find candidate immune exposures, relying instead on TCR beta sequences and their occurrence across donors. An earlier analysis of some 500 of the donors applied high-throughput TCR beta sequencing to assess whether each TCR beta V gene segment acted as functional or pseudogenic. Donor age, sex, ethnicity and CMV serostatus were compiled alongside the repertoire data. A later genetic analysis used genome-wide SNP genotypes for about 55% of the 666 donors, treating that subset as a discovery cohort. All discovery cohort repertoires had been generated on a single sequencing platform. Class I and class II HLA loci were covered by the typing at four-digit resolution. The number of typed donors differed by locus: 629-630 for A, B, C, DRB1 and DQB1; approximately 540 for DQA1; 606 for DPA1; and roughly 450 for DPB1. Several DR-DQ haplotypes were treated as single units for association and clustering because of strong linkage in the cohort. Across some 400 genotyped donors of the cohort, an average of roughly 230,000 unique TCR beta nucleotide sequences per donor were sequenced, and approximately 17% of those sequences were non-productive. The study at large found these results: Because counts were too low, roughly 17 rarely observed V segments, including chromosome 9 orphons, were left out of the earlier analysis of some 600 of the donors. A later analysis found that TCR association rates varied across HLA loci, with DRB1 alleles showing the most associated TCRs and HLA-C alleles the fewest. A later analysis reported that several top co-occurrence clusters appeared linked to parvovirus B19, influenza, CMV and Epstein-Barr virus. At a false discovery rate of 0.05, a later analysis linked 16,000 or so TCR beta sequences to specific HLA alleles. A later analysis found that HLA-associated TCR beta chains were more clonally expanded and had lower generation probabilities than equally common non-associated chains. Only TCR beta chains were sequenced in this cohort, and the absence of alpha or paired-chain data limited detectable features. The classifier was reported to diagnose cytomegalovirus status with high specificity and sensitivity in both the original and validation cohorts. According to the authors, the approach could potentially be generalized to other disease states and immunological phenotypes. When HLA alleles, especially DR and DQ, strongly co-occurred, TCR associations were difficult to assign to individual alleles. Presence/absence analyses assumed roughly uniform sequencing depth across donors, an assumption that may not hold. For the cohort, immune exposure information was limited to CMV serostatus. In vitro tests confirmed that a few of the cytomegalovirus-associated TCR beta chains recognize cytomegalovirus antigens. Because the 87-base-pair reads could not distinguish some IMGT-functional V segments, including TRBV6-2 and TRBV6-3, those segments were excluded. A cluster of highly shared sequence variants was judged likely to represent a technical artifact of the sequencing pipeline. Correlated functional status among segregating V segments might be attributable to linkage disequilibrium, but an unknown experimental factor could not be ruled out. A further reported finding was that TCR beta sequences accurately predicted the HLA-A and HLA-B alleles for most subjects in the first cohort. An association between a missense DCLRE1C variant and V-gene and J-gene trimming of TCR beta chains was found in a later genetic analysis and replicated in an independent cohort. Because some donors lacked HLA typing at each locus, the association tests relied only on the typed subset. Broadly in line with IMGT annotations, most TCR beta V segments showed up in productive rearrangements about 90% or about 30% of the time in an earlier analysis of about 500 of the donors. The study gave a list of under 200 TCR beta chains associated with cytomegalovirus. Most TCR sequences were seen in very few donors, while some public TCRs were found in many individuals. According to a later analysis, most CMV-associated TCR beta chains appeared to be HLA-restricted, and the HLA associations seemed to be driven largely by CMV exposure. A later genetic analysis reported fewer N-insertions in productive TCRs among donors in an Asian-associated ancestry cluster than the 666-donor mean.

The method was the immunoSEQ multiplex PCR assay. For the multiplex PCR, a mixture combining 60 forward primers for TCR Vbeta segments and 13 reverse primers for TCR Jbeta segments was used. The CDR3 region of rearranged TCR beta genes was amplified from genomic DNA by a multiplex PCR assay. The Illumina HiSeq System was used to sequence the amplified TCR beta libraries as 87-base-pair reads. Per the original workflow: A later analysis tallied around 80 million unique TCR beta chains across the 610 or so repertoires, and around 10 million of those chains were shared by two or more donors. Raw reads were error-corrected and collapsed into unique sequences with a nearest-neighbor algorithm that merged closely related sequences to remove PCR and sequencing errors. V, D and J gene segments were assigned by aligning CDR3 sequences to IMGT reference sequences. Each retained sequence needed at least a six-nucleotide match to both a V gene segment and a J gene segment. A rearrangement was called productive if the CDR3 had no stop codons and remained in frame with V and J, and every other rearrangement was called non-productive. CDR3 was defined by IMGT convention, running from the second conserved V-encoded cysteine to the conserved J-encoded phenylalanine. Sequences without an unambiguous match to a single V gene segment were excluded from the earlier analysis of approximately 560 of the donors. In an earlier analysis of roughly 500 of the donors, V segments were called functional above 56.7% productive rearrangements and were called segregating when the between-donor standard deviation exceeded 5%. To diagnose cytomegalovirus status from the catalog of TCR beta chain sequences, a statistical classification framework was built. A later analysis assigned V and J genes by comparing TCR nucleotide sequences with IMGT/GENE-DB human TR gene sequences. Using the TCRdist pipeline, a later analysis assigned CDR3 sequences along with most-parsimonious VDJ recombination scenarios. A later analysis defined each TCR beta chain by its CDR3 amino acid sequence plus V-gene family, and excluded reads lacking a unique V-gene family. As a way to deal with suspected cross-contamination and a sequencing artifact, a later analysis dropped under 600 nucleotide sequences that were highly shared and had low generation probability. For each public chain, a later analysis derived a clonal expansion index from normalized ranks of inferred template counts within each repertoire. A later analysis computed generation probabilities with a VDJ recombination model fitted to out-of-frame rearrangements, and checked the results against IGoR. Hypergeometric tests were used in a later analysis to score TCR-TCR, TCR-HLA and TCR-CMV co-occurrence, with a repertoire-size bias correction applied to the TCR pairs. To estimate false discovery rates, a later analysis permuted the HLA or CMV assignments 20 times. In a later analysis, co-occurring TCRs were grouped using DBSCAN, and TCRdist sequence similarity was added for clustering within HLA-allele-positive subsets. Repertoires with fewer than 30,000 or more than 120,000 public chains were left out of co-occurrence clustering, as were about five repertoires with anomalous nucleotide sharing. TCRdb took over this immuneACCESS table, retaining in-frame rearrangements with V and J assigned. Such tables are incomplete; in checked studies, under half of the missing clones stem from an unresolved V gene, and the remainder is unexplained. The DNA was the basis for D and trimming; V, J and clone size are from that table. The sample's table lists a count of 150,000 to 200,000 clones. Together, the top ten hold about 0.8% of the sample.

In total, roughly 670 healthy bone marrow donors made up the cohort. At the time of sampling, every cohort member was nominally healthy, though immune exposures that went unrecorded were likely present. The donor was CMV seropositive and belonged to the group of 250 to 350 seropositive cohort members. A peripheral blood sample was collected from each donor, and TCR beta sequencing was performed on peripheral blood mononuclear cells. Genomic DNA was extracted from the blood cell samples with the Qiagen DNeasy Blood Extraction Kit. In the germline V gene, CDR1 corresponds to KGHSH and CDR2 to LQKENI. Between the V and J ends, shortened by 4 bases and 13 bases respectively, the junction contains 17 bases. Counted from cysteine to phenylalanine, this CDR3 has 12 amino acids. Kept here is only the CDR3 DNA, which spans 36 bases and is read in frame from base 1.

The source is a woman under 30 in good health and CMV-seropositive. The V and J genes are TRBV18 and TRBJ2-7, with a weak D call of TRBD1 (6 bases match). Source material: PBMCs. The CDR3 has the sequence CASSLSGQDSYF. The nucleotide sequence is TGTGCCAGCTCACTTTCCGGCCAGGACAGCTACTTC.